The clone carrying this T cell receptor beta chain was picked up a small number of times. Trimming took off 1 base at V and 10 bases at J, with 5 bases between the two ends. The CDR3 runs to 11 residues. CDR1 is LGHNA, CDR2 YNFKEQ, per germline. These data belong to a study of blood T cell repertoires in COVID-19. Background on the study: Samples of COVID-19 (acute and convalescent) were obtained from the United States, Italy and Spain.

Produced via immunoSEQ multiplex PCR; TCRdb's table is partial and in-frame only. Found here are under 250,000 clones, approximately 80% of them singletons; the top ten hold roughly 4.6%. What was sequenced was peripheral blood. The sequence was collected from a woman aged 60-70 years who had recovered from COVID-19. The rearrangement links TRBV4-2 to TRBJ2-1; D ambiguous. CDR3: CASSQAEEQFF. The CDR3 DNA reads as TGTGCCAGCAGCCAAGCAGAAGAGCAGTTCTTC.